What follows are 7 T cell receptor beta chains derived from one specimen sequenced in a study of identical twins. From the 5' RACE reads, TCRdb called clonotypes with MiXCR, one entry per CDR3 protein. The repertoire holds around 1.7 million distinct CDR3 sequences, with under 35% as singletons. Sequenced material: cord blood. The receptor set was obtained from a newborn girl in good health.

The V and J genes are TRBV20-1 and TRBJ1-5; TRBD1 might be the D (5 bases). The CDR3 sequence is 14 residues long. CDR1 is DFQATT, CDR2 SNEGSKA, per germline (reference sequence). The V end lost 2 bases, the J end lost 6 bases, and 14 bases lay between the germline ends. The CDR3 sequence: CSARRTWGPQPQHF. CDR3 coding DNA: TGCAGTGCTAGAAGGACATGGGGCCCTCAGCCCCAGCATTTT.

This clonotype was counted only a few times. This sequence joins TRBV13 and TRBJ1-1, with TRBD1 matching 9 bases. The germline gives CDR1 PRHDT, CDR2 FYEKMQ (reference sequence). The CDR3 is made up of 15 amino acids. V lost 2 bases to trimming and J lost 5 bases; unmatched junction nucleotides: 6. The CDR3, as DNA: TGTGCCAGCAGCTTATTAGGGACAGGGTGGACTGAAGCTTTCTTT. Residues: CASSLLGTGWTEAFF.

This clonotype was recorded a few times. The rearrangement links TRBV5-6 to TRBJ2-3; D might be TRBD1 (5 bases). Trimming removed 3 bases from V and 5 bases from J, with 16 bases in between. CDR1 is SGHDT, CDR2 YYEEEE, per germline. The CDR3 loop spans 15 amino acids. The CDR3 DNA follows: TGTGCCAGCAGCTCGGTTGGCACAAGGGGAGATACGCAGTATTTT. Translation gives CASSSVGTRGDTQYF.

A few counts support this clonotype. The chain has TRBV29-1 and TRBJ1-4; TRBD1 matches 8 bases. The junction had 7 bases not matched to a gene; V was cut back by 6 bases and J by 13 bases. Germline V CDR1 and CDR2: SQVTM, ANQGSEA. CDR3 size: 11 residues. The CDR3 DNA reads TGCAGCGTATCCGGACAGGGAAGACTGTTTTTT. Its protein product is CSVSGQGRLFF.

This clonotype was recorded a few times. The chain recombines TRBV12-3 or TRBV12-4 with TRBJ2-7; 11 bases agree with TRBD2. This CDR3 region has 17 residues. J was trimmed by 0 bases and V by 0 bases; bases with no gene match: 4. DNA for the CDR3: TGTGCCAGCAGTTTAGCCCTAGGACTAGCGGGCTCCTACGAGCAGTACTTC. As protein: CASSLALGLAGSYEQYF.

This sequence joins TRBV20-1 and TRBJ1-5; D is undetermined. Germline lookup yields CDR1 DFQATT and CDR2 SNEGSKA (reference sequence). The CDR3 has 15 amino acids. Trimming shortened V by 3 bases and J by 0 bases, and 12 bases separated the two germline ends. CDR3 in amino acids: CSASPSVDSNQPQHF. The CDR3 DNA reads as TGCAGTGCTAGTCCAAGTGTAGATAGCAATCAGCCCCAGCATTTT.

This sequence joins TRBV6-5 and TRBJ2-1; 9 nucleotides agree with TRBD2. Trimming cost V 0 bases and J 6 bases; bases outside gene matches: 15. CDR1 and CDR2 (germline): MNHEY, SVGAGI. The CDR3 is 19 amino acids. CDR3 coding DNA: TGTGCCAGCAGTTACTCCCTGCTCGGAGTAGCGGGAGACGGCAATGAGCAGTTCTTC. Protein product: CASSYSLLGVAGDGNEQFF.